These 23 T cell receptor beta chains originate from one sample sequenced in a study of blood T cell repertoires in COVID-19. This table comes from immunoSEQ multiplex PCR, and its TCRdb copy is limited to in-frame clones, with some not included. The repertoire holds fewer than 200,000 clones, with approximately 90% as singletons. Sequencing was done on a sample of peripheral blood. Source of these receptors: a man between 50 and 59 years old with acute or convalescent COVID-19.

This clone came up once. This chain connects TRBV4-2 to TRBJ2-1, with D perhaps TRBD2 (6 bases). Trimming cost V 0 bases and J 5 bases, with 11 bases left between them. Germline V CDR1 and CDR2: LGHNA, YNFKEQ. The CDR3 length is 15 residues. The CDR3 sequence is CASSQDHGGDNEQFF. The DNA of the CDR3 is TGTGCCAGCAGCCAAGATCACGGGGGAGACAATGAGCAGTTCTTC.

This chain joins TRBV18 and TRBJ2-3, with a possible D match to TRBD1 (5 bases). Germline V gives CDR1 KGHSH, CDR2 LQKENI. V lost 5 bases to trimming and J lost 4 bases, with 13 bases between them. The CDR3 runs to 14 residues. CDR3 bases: TGTGCCAGCTCAACCAACCAGGGTGCAGATACGCAGTATTTT. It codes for CASSTNQGADTQYF.

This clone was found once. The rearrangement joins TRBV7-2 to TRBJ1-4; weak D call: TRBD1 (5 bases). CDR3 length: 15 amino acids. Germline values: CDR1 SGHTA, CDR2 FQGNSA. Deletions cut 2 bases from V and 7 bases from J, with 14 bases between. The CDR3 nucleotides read TGTGCCAGCAGCTTAACCGCCGGGGGTGCTGAAAAACTGTTTTTT. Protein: CASSLTAGGAEKLFF.

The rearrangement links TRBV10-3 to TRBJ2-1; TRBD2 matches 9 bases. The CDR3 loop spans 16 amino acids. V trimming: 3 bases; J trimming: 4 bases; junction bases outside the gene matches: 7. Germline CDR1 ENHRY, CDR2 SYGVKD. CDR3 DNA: TGTGCCATCAGTGAAACGGCGGGAGGGCCTTACAATGAGCAGTTCTTC. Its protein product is CAISETAGGPYNEQFF.

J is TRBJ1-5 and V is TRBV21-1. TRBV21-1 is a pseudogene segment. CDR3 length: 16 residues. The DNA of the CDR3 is TGTGCCAGCATAATGGAGGGGCATCATGCGGGTCAGCCCCAGCATTTT. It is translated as CASIMEGHHAGQPQHF.

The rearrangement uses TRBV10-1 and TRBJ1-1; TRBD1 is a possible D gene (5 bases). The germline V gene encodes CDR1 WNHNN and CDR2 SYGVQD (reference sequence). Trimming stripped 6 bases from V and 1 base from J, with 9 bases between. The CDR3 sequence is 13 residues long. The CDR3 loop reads CASSVGQNTEAFF. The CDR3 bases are TGCGCCAGCAGCGTAGGACAGAACACTGAAGCTTTCTTT.

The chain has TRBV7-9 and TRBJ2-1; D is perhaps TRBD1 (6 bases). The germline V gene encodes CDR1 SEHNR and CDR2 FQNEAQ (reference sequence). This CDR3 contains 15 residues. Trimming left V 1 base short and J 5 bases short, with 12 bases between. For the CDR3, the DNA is TGTGCCAGCAGCTTAGTTCGGACAGAAGACAATGAGCAGTTCTTC. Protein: CASSLVRTEDNEQFF. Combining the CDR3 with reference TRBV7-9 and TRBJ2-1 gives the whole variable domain DTGVSQNPRHKITKRGQNVTFRCDPISEHNRLYWYRQTLGQGPEFLTYFQNEAQLEKSRLLSDRFSAERPKGSFSTLEIQRTEQGDSAMYLCASSLVRTEDNEQFFGPGTRLTVL.

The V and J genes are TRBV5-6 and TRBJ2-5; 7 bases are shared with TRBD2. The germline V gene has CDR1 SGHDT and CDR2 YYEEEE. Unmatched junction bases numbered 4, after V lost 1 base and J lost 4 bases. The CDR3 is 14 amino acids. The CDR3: CASSLLGGSETQYF. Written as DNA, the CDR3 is TGTGCCAGCAGCTTGTTGGGGGGGTCAGAGACCCAGTACTTC.

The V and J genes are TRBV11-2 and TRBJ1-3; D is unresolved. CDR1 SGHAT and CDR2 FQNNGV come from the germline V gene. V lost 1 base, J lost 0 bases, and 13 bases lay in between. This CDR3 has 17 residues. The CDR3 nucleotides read TGTGCCAGCAGCTTAGGGTTGAGAGACTTCTCTGGAAACACCATATATTTT. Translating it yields CASSLGLRDFSGNTIYF.

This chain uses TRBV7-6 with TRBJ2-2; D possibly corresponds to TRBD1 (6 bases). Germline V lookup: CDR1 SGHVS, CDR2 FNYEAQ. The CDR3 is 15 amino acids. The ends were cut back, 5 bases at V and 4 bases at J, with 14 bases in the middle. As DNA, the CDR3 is TGTGCCAGCAGCCAGCCCACAGGGTCCACCGGGGAGCTGTTTTTT. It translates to CASSQPTGSTGELFF.

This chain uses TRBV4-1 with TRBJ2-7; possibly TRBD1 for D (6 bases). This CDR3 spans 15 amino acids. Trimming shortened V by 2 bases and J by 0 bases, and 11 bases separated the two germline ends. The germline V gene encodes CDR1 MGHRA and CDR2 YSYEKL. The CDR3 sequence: CASSQRQDSSYEQYF. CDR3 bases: TGCGCCAGCAGCCAACGACAGGACAGCTCCTACGAGCAGTACTTC.

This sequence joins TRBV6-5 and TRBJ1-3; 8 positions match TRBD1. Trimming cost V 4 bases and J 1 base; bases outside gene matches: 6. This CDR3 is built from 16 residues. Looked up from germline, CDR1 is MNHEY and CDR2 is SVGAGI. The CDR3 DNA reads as TGTGCCAGCAGTTTTACAGGGGGTAGTTCTGGAAACACCATATATTTT. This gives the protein CASSFTGGSSGNTIYF.

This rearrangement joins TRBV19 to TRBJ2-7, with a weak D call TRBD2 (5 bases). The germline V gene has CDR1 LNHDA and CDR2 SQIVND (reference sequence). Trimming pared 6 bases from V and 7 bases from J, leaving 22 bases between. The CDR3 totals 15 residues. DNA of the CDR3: TGTGCCAGTAGGAACGTATTCTGGGCCGAGGGAGAGCAGTACTTC. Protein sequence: CASRNVFWAEGEQYF.

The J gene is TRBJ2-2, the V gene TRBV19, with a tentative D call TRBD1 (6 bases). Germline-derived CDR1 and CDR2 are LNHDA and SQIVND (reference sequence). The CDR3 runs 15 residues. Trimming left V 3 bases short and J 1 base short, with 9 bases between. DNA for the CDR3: TGTGCCAGTAGTATCTCCAGGGGGAACACCGGGGAGCTGTTTTTT. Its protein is CASSISRGNTGELFF.

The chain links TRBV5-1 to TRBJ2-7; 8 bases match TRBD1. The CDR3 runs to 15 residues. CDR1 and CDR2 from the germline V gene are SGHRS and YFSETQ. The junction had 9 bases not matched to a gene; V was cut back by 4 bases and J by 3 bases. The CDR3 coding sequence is TGCGCCAGCAGCCCGGGACAGGAGAGGCACTACGAGCAGTACTTC. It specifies CASSPGQERHYEQYF.

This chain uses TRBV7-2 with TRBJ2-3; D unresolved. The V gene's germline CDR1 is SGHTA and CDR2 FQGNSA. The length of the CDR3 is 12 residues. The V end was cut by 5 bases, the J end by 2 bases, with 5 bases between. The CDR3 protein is CASSAYTDTQYF. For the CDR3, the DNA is TGTGCCAGCAGCGCGTACACAGATACGCAGTATTTT.

CDR3 nucleotides: TGTGCCAGCAGCAGATCCGGGACAGGGAGCACCGGGGCCAACGTCCTGACTTTC. This encodes CASSRSGTGSTGANVLTF. The chain links TRBV2 to TRBJ2-6; 9 bases agree with TRBD1. Trimming at V came to 6 bases and at J to 4 bases, leaving 13 bases not matched to a gene. CDR3 length: 18 amino acids. The germline gives CDR1 SNHLY, CDR2 FYNNEI.

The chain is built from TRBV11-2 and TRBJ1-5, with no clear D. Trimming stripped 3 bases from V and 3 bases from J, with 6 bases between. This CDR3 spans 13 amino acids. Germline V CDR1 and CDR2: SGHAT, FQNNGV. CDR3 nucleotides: TGTGCCAGCAGCTTGGAGCCCAATCAGCCCCAGCATTTT. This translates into CASSLEPNQPQHF.

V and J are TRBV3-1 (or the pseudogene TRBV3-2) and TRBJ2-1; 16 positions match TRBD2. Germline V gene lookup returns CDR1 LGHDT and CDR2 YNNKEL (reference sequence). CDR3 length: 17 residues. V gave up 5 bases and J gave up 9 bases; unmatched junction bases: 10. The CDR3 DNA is TGTGCCAGCAGCGGGGGACTAGCGGGAGGGCCGGAGGTTGAGCAGTTCTTC. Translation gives CASSGGLAGGPEVEQFF.

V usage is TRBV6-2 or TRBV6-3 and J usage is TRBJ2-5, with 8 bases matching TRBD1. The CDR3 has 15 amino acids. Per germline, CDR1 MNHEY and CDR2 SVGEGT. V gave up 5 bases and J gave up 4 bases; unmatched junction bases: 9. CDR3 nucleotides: TGTGCCAGCAGTCACTACCGGACAGGGAGAGAGACCCAGTACTTC. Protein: CASSHYRTGRETQYF.

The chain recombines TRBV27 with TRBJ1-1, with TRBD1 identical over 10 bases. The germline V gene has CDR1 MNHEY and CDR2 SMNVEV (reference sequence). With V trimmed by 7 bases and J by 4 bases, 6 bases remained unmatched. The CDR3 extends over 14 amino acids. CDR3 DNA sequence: TGTGCCAGCAAACTGGGACAGGGGAGCACTGAAGCTTTCTTT. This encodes CASKLGQGSTEAFF.

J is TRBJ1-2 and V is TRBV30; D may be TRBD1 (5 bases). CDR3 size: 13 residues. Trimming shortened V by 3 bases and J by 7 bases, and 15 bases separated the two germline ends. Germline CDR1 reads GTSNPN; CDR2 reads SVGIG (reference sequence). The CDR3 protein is CAWRSFRGGGYTF. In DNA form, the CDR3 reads TGTGCCTGGAGGTCGTTTCGGGGGGGTGGCTACACCTTC.

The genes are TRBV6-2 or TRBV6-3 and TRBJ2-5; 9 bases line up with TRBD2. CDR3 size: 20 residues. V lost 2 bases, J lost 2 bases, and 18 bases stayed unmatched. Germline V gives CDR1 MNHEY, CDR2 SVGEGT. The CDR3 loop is CASSYRITGVIAGAQETQYF. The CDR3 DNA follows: TGTGCCAGCAGTTACAGGATCACAGGGGTAATAGCGGGGGCGCAAGAGACCCAGTACTTC.